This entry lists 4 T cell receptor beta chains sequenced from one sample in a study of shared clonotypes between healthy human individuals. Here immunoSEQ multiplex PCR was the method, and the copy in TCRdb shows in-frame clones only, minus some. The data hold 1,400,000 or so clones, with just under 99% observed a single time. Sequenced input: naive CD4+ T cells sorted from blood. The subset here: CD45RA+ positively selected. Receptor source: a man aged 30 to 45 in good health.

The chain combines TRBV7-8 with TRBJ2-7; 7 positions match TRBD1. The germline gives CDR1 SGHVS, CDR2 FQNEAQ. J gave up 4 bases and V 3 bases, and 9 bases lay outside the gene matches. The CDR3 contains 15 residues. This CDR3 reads CASSLGQRFGYEQYF. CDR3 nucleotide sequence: TGTGCCAGCAGCTTGGGACAGCGGTTTGGGTACGAGCAGTACTTC.

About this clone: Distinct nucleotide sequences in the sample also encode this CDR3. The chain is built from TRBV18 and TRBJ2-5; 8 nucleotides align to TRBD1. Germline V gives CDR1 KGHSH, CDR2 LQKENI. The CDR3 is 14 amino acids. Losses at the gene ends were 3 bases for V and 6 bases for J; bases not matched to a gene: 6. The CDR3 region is CASSPGQGEKTQYF. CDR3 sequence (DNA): TGTGCCAGCTCACCTGGACAGGGCGAAAAGACCCAGTACTTC.

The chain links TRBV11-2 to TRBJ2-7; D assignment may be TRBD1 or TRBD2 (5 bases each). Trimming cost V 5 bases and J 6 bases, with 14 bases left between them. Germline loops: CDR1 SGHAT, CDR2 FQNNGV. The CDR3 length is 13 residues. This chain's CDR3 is CASSNLPGTEQYF. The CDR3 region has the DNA TGTGCCAGCAGCAACCTTCCAGGGACCGAGCAGTACTTC.

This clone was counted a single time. The CDR3 DNA sequence: TGTGCCAGCAGTACGATCCGGGACAAGAACACCGGGGAGCTGTTTTTT. Its translation is CASSTIRDKNTGELFF. The chain is built from TRBV28 and TRBJ2-2; a possible D gene is TRBD1 (6 bases). Germline CDR1 and CDR2: MDHEN and SYDVKM. This CDR3 region has 16 residues. V was shortened by 5 bases and J by 1 base, with 14 bases between the two germline ends.